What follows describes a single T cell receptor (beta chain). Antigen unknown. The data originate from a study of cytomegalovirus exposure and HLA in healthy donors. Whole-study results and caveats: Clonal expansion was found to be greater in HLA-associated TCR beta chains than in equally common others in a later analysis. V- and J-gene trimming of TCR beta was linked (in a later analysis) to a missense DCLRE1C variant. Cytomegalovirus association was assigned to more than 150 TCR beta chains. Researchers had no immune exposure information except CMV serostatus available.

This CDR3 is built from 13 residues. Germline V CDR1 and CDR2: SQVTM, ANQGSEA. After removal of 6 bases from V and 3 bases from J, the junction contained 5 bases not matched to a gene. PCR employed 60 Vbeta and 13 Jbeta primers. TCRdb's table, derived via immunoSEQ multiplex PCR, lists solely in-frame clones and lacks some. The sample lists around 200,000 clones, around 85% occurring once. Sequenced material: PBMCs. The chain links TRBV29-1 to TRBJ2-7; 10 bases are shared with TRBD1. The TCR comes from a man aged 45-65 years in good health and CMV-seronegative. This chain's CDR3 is CSVARDRGYEQYF. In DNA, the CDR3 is TGCAGCGTCGCCCGGGACAGGGGCTACGAGCAGTACTTC.